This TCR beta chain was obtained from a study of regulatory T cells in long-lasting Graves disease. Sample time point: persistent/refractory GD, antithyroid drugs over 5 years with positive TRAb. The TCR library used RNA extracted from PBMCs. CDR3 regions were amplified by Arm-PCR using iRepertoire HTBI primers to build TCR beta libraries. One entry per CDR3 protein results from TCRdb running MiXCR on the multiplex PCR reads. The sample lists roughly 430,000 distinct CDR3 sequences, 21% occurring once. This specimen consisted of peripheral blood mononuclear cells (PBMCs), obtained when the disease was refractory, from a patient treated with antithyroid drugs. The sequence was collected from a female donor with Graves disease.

CDR3 nucleotide sequence: TGTGCCAGCAGTTTTCCCGAGGCAGGCAATCAGCCCCAGCATTTT. Residues: CASSFPEAGNQPQHF. V usage is TRBV28 and J usage is TRBJ1-5; no firm D call. The CDR3 is made up of 15 amino acids. Germline CDR1 MDHEN, CDR2 SYDVKM. V gave up 3 bases and J gave up 2 bases, with 11 bases separating them. The full variable domain, completed using reference TRBV28 and TRBJ1-5, is DVKVTQSSRYLVKRTGEKVFLECVQDMDHENMFWYRQDPGLGLRLIYFSYDVKMKEKGDIPEGYSVSREKKERFSLILESASTNQTSMYLCASSFPEAGNQPQHFGDGTRLSIL.